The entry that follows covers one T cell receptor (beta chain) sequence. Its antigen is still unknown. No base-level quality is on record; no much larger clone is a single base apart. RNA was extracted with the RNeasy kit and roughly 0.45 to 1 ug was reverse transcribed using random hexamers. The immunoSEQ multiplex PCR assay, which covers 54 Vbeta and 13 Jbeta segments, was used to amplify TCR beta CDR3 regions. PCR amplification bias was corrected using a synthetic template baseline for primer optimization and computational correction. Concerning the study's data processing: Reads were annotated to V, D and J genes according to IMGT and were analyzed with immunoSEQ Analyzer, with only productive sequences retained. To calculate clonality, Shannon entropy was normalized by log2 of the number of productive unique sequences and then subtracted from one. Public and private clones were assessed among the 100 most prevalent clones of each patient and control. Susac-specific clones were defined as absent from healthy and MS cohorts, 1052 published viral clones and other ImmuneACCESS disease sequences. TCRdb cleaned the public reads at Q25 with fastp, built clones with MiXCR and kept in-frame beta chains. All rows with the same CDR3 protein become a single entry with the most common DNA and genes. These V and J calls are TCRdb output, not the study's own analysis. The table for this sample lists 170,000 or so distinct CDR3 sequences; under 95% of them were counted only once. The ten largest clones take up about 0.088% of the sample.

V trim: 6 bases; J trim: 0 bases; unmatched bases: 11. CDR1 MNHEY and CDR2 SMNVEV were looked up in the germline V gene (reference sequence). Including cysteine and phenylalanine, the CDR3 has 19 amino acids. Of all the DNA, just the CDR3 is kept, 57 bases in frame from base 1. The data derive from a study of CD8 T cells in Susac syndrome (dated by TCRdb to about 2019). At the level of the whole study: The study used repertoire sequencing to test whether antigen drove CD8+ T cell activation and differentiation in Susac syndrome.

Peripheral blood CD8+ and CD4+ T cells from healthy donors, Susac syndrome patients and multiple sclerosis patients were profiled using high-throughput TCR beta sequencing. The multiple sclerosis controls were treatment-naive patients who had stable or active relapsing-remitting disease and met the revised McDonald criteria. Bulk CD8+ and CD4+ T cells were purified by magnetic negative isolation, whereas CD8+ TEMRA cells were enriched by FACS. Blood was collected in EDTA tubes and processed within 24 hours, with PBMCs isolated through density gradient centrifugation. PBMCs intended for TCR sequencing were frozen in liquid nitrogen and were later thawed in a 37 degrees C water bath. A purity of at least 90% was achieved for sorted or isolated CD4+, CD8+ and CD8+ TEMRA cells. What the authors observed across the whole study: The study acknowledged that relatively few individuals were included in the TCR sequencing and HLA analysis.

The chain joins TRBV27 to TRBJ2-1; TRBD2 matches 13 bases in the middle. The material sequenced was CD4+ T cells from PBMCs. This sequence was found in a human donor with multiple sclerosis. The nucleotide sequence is TGTGCCAGCAGACCGGGACTAGCGGGGCAATTCGGCTCCTACAATGAGCAGTTCTTC. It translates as CASRPGLAGQFGSYNEQFF.